The 27 T cell receptor beta chains below come from one sample, sequenced in a study of cytomegalovirus exposure and HLA in healthy donors. Sequencing was performed with immunoSEQ multiplex PCR; in TCRdb, only in-frame clones are kept and a portion is missing. The data show tens of thousands of clones, 70% to 90% seen once. Sample: PBMCs. These receptors originate from a woman between 18 and 30 years old in good health and CMV-seropositive.

This chain joins TRBV6-4 and TRBJ1-4; maybe TRBD1 (6 bases). Germline loops: CDR1 MRHNA, CDR2 SNTAGT. The CDR3 has 15 amino acids. Deletions cut 5 bases from V and 1 base from J, with 11 bases between. CDR3 sequence: CASSLKGGTNEKLFF. The CDR3 DNA sequence: TGTGCCAGCAGTCTCAAAGGGGGAACTAATGAAAAACTGTTTTTT.

This chain links TRBV5-6 with TRBJ1-5; D is perhaps TRBD1 (6 bases). This CDR3 comprises 14 residues. Per germline, CDR1 SGHDT and CDR2 YYEEEE. V lost 3 bases and J 4 bases, leaving 11 bases between the germline ends. The CDR3 sequence is CASSSGQGNQPQHF. The CDR3 bases are TGTGCCAGCAGCTCGGGGCAGGGGAATCAGCCCCAGCATTTT.

This clone was detected only a few times. The chain is built from TRBV5-6 and TRBJ2-2; D gene uncertain. This CDR3 is 12 amino acids long. The germline CDR1 and CDR2 sequences are SGHDT and YYEEEE. V lost 1 base, J lost 7 bases, and 5 bases lay in between. In DNA, the CDR3 is TGTGCCAGCAGCTTGCAAATCGGGGAGCTGTTTTTT. Amino acid sequence: CASSLQIGELFF. The entire variable domain, with the rest obtained from reference TRBV5-6 and TRBJ2-2, is as follows: DAGVTQSPTHLIKTRGQQVTLRCSPKSGHDTVSWYQQALGQGPQFIFQYYEEEERQRGNFPDRFSGHQFPNYSSELNVNALLLGDSALYLCASSLQIGELFFGEGSRLTVL.

The rearrangement joins TRBV7-2 to TRBJ2-7, with 7 bases fitting TRBD2. V shed 2 bases, J shed 6 bases, and the junction held 7 bases outside the gene matches. CDR1 and CDR2 (germline): SGHTA, FQGNSA. This CDR3 is 14 amino acids long. The DNA of the CDR3 is TGTGCCAGCAGCTTATCTTTTGGCGGGAGCGAGCAGTACTTC. It yields the protein CASSLSFGGSEQYF.

A word on this clone: Germline is not matched at one junction end, which may reflect a read error. The chain carries TRBV30 and TRBJ1-2; tentative D call: TRBD1 (6 bases). CDR3 length: 13 residues. Germline CDR1 reads GTSNPN; CDR2 reads SVGIG (reference sequence). For the CDR3, the DNA is TGTGCCTGGAGTGCCCACAGGGAAGTCGGCTACATCTTC. Encoded protein: CAWSAHREVGYIF.

The V call is TRBV10-1, the J call TRBJ1-1, with D perhaps TRBD1 (5 bases). Germline V CDR1 and CDR2: WNHNN, SYGVQD (reference sequence). V dropped 0 bases and J dropped 6 bases, with 14 bases sitting between them. The CDR3 extends over 15 amino acids. In nucleotides, the CDR3 is TGCGCCAGCAGTGAGTCGCGGCAGGGTGCTTCTGAAGCTTTCTTT. The encoded protein is CASSESRQGASEAFF.

This clone has just one count. The CDR3 region is CASSLGQGSYNEQFF. The CDR3 DNA reads TGTGCCAGCAGCCTGGGACAGGGTTCCTACAATGAGCAGTTCTTC. The chain carries TRBV13 and TRBJ2-1, with 9 bases that match TRBD1. The length of the CDR3 is 15 residues. CDR1 and CDR2 from the germline V gene are PRHDT and FYEKMQ (reference sequence). V shed 5 bases and J 1 base; nucleotides not matched to a gene: 3.

The J gene is TRBJ1-3, the V gene TRBV9; D is unclear. Trimming took off 4 bases at V and 0 bases at J, with 11 bases between the two ends. This CDR3 contains 15 residues. Germline CDR1 and CDR2: SGDLS and YYNGEE. In DNA, the CDR3 is TGTGCCAGCAGCCCCTTCGGGAGCTCTGGAAACACCATATATTTT. Its translation is CASSPFGSSGNTIYF. The whole variable domain, remainder taken from reference TRBV9 and TRBJ1-3, is DSGVTQTPKHLITATGQRVTLRCSPRSGDLSVYWYQQSLDQGLQFLIQYYNGEERAKGNILERFSAQQFPDLHSELNLSSLELGDSALYFCASSPFGSSGNTIYFGEGSWLTVV.

CDR3 nucleotide sequence: TGTGCCAGTAGTAACCACGGGACAGGGCTCACTGAAGCTTTCTTT. This gives the protein CASSNHGTGLTEAFF. The chain combines TRBV19 with TRBJ1-1; 9 nucleotides match TRBD1. Losses at the gene ends were 4 bases for V and 4 bases for J; bases not matched to a gene: 7. CDR1 is LNHDA, CDR2 SQIVND, per germline (reference sequence). The CDR3 extends over 15 amino acids. Looking up the rest from reference TRBV19 and TRBJ1-1 gives the full variable domain: DGGITQSPKYLFRKEGQNVTLSCEQNLNHDAMYWYRQDPGQGLRLIYYSQIVNDFQKGDIAEGYSVSREKKESFPLTVTSAQKNPTAFYLCASSNHGTGLTEAFFGQGTRLTVV.

As DNA, the CDR3 is TGTGCCAGCAGTGTTTCCAGGGACAGAAATCAGCCCCAGCATTTT. Translating gives CASSVSRDRNQPQHF. The rearrangement uses TRBV9 and TRBJ1-5; 7 bases align to TRBD1. The CDR3 sequence is 15 residues long. The V segment lost 5 bases and the J segment 4 bases; nucleotides outside the gene matches: 9. Germline V gene sequence: CDR1 SGDLS, CDR2 YYNGEE.

V gene TRBV30 combines with J gene TRBJ2-7, with a possible D match to TRBD1 (6 bases). CDR3 length equals 12 residues. The germline V gene encodes CDR1 GTSNPN and CDR2 SVGIG (reference sequence). V was cut by 3 bases and J by 5 bases, with 11 bases left in between. CDR3 in DNA: TGTGCCTGGAGACAGGGTTCGCACGAGCAGTACTTC. Residues: CAWRQGSHEQYF.

The genes are TRBV19 and TRBJ2-1, with 10 bases that match TRBD2. There are 15 residues in the CDR3. After removal of 4 bases from V and 5 bases from J, the junction contained 5 bases not matched to a gene. In germline, CDR1 is LNHDA, CDR2 SQIVND (reference sequence). This CDR3 is CASSSPGLANNEQFF. The CDR3 nucleotides read TGTGCCAGTAGTAGCCCGGGACTAGCGAACAATGAGCAGTTCTTC.

The V call is TRBV15, the J call TRBJ2-5, with D uncertain. The germline CDR1 and CDR2 sequences are LNHNV and YYDKDF (reference sequence). The V and J ends lost 5 bases and 1 base respectively, with 5 bases between them. CDR3 length: 12 residues. CDR3 DNA: TGTGCCACCAGCCATCCCCAAGAGACCCAGTACTTC. Translation gives CATSHPQETQYF.

V gene TRBV25-1 combines with J gene TRBJ1-2; D not resolved. The CDR3 is 13 amino acids. In germline, CDR1 is MGHDK, CDR2 SYGVNS. The V and J ends lost 6 bases and 3 bases respectively, with 11 bases between them. In DNA, the CDR3 is TGTGCCAGCAGAAGAGGCAGAGACTATGGCTACACCTTC. This codes for CASRRGRDYGYTF.

The chain carries TRBV5-1 and TRBJ2-2, with 10 nucleotides matching TRBD2. The CDR3 runs 17 residues. The trim removed 1 base at V and 9 bases at J, leaving 12 bases unmatched. Germline CDR1 and CDR2: SGHRS and YFSETQ. CDR3: CASSLSSGGASVRELFF. For the CDR3, the DNA is TGCGCCAGCAGCTTGTCGAGCGGGGGGGCCTCGGTCCGGGAGCTGTTTTTT. The complete variable domain, with remaining parts taken from reference TRBV5-1 and TRBJ2-2, reads KAGVTQTPRYLIKTRGQQVTLSCSPISGHRSVSWYQQTPGQGLQFLFEYFSETQRNKGNFPGRFSGRQFSNSRSEMNVSTLELGDSALYLCASSLSSGGASVRELFFGEGSRLTVL.

V is TRBV18 and J is TRBJ2-6, with 11 positions matching TRBD1. This CDR3 has 20 amino acids. The V gene's germline CDR1 is KGHSH and CDR2 LQKENI. The trim removed 5 bases at V and 0 bases at J, leaving 12 bases unmatched. The CDR3 protein is CASSSRDRGSHHSGANVLTF. As DNA, the CDR3 is TGTGCCAGCTCATCCCGGGACAGGGGGTCGCACCACTCTGGGGCCAACGTCCTGACTTTC.

This rearrangement joins TRBV4-2 to TRBJ2-7; TRBD1 matches at 7 bases. Unmatched junction bases numbered 9, after V lost 1 base and J lost 0 bases. CDR3 length equals 17 residues. CDR1 and CDR2 from the germline V gene are LGHNA and YNFKEQ. The CDR3 spells CASSQGTGRDSSYEQYF. In nucleotides, the CDR3 is TGTGCCAGCAGCCAAGGAACCGGACGGGACAGCTCCTACGAGCAGTACTTC.

V and J are TRBV7-9 and TRBJ1-4, with 8 bases fitting TRBD1. The germline gives CDR1 SEHNR, CDR2 FQNEAQ (reference sequence). Trimming cost V 5 bases and J 8 bases; bases outside gene matches: 13. CDR3 length equals 16 residues. The DNA for the CDR3 is TGTGCCAGCAGCACCCGTGAGGCAGGGGGCGAGGAAAAACTGTTTTTT. This encodes CASSTREAGGEEKLFF.

The chain combines TRBV27 with TRBJ2-1, with TRBD2 identical over 7 bases. Germline CDR1 MNHEY, CDR2 SMNVEV (reference sequence). The trim removed 5 bases at V and 8 bases at J, leaving 12 bases unmatched. The CDR3 spans 15 residues. The CDR3 loop is CASSPLAVGTHEQFF. CDR3 DNA: TGTGCCAGCAGTCCCCTAGCGGTTGGGACCCATGAGCAGTTCTTC.

This rearrangement joins TRBV5-1 to TRBJ1-1, with TRBD1 matching over 7 bases. The CDR3 runs 14 residues. Per the germline V gene, CDR1 is SGHRS and CDR2 is YFSETQ. J lost 0 bases, V lost 4 bases, and 3 bases had no gene match. The DNA of the CDR3 is TGCGCCAGCAGCCAGGACAGGCTGAACACTGAAGCTTTCTTT. Translation: CASSQDRLNTEAFF.

On this clone: At one end, the junction sequence differs from germline, possibly due to a read error. The chain links TRBV7-7 to TRBJ2-5, with a weak D call TRBD1 (8 bases). The germline gives CDR1 SSHAT, CDR2 FNYEAQ (reference sequence). This CDR3 has 14 residues. The CDR3 loop reads CASSTTGGGETQYF. The CDR3 DNA reads TGTGCTAGCAGCACAACAGGGGGAGGGGAGACCCAGTACTTC.

The V call is TRBV4-3, the J call TRBJ1-6; tentatively, D is TRBD1 (5 bases). V shed 0 bases and J shed 5 bases, with 11 bases lying between them. CDR3 length: 16 residues. Germline CDR1 and CDR2: LGHNA and YSLEER. As DNA, the CDR3 is TGCGCCAGCAGCCAAGAACCGACAGCCAATAATTCACCCCTCCACTTT. This encodes CASSQEPTANNSPLHF.

The V call is TRBV7-9, the J call TRBJ2-1; possible D gene TRBD2, 5 bases. The CDR3 runs 15 residues. Germline V CDR1 and CDR2: SEHNR, FQNEAQ (reference sequence). Trimming cost V 3 bases and J 2 bases, with 11 bases left between them. CDR3 sequence reads: CASSFSGRPYNEQFF. The CDR3 bases are TGTGCCAGCAGCTTCAGCGGACGTCCCTACAATGAGCAGTTCTTC.

This clone showed up just once. The V and J genes are TRBV2 and TRBJ2-2, with 9 bases lining up with TRBD1. Germline CDR1 SNHLY, CDR2 FYNNEI. Trimming at V came to 6 bases and at J to 6 bases, leaving 8 bases not matched to a gene. The CDR3 runs 15 residues. The CDR3 nucleotides read TGTGCCAGCAGGCCGACAGGGGGGTGGGCCGGGGAGCTGTTTTTT. Encoded protein: CASRPTGGWAGELFF.

This clone was seen a handful of times. V gene TRBV6-1 combines with J gene TRBJ2-7; TRBD2 aligns across 7 bases. Germline assignment: CDR1 MNHNS and CDR2 SASEGT. With V trimmed by 0 bases and J by 0 bases, 5 bases remained unmatched. The CDR3 has 16 amino acids. The CDR3 region has the DNA TGTGCCAGCAGTGAAGCGGTGGGGGGGGACTCCTACGAGCAGTACTTC. Its protein product is CASSEAVGGDSYEQYF.

This chain connects TRBV27 to TRBJ2-1; D possibly corresponds to TRBD1 (6 bases). The CDR3 contains 16 residues. Trimming shortened V by 2 bases and J by 0 bases, and 11 bases separated the two germline ends. CDR1 and CDR2 from the germline V gene are MNHEY and SMNVEV (reference sequence). CDR3 residues: CASSLGTLSSYNEQFF. The DNA of the CDR3 is TGTGCCAGCAGTTTAGGGACACTGAGCTCCTACAATGAGCAGTTCTTC.

This clone was detected only once. V gene TRBV4-1 combines with J gene TRBJ1-1; D is unresolved. V gave up 1 base and J gave up 2 bases, with 5 bases separating them. In germline, CDR1 is MGHRA, CDR2 YSYEKL. This CDR3 is 13 amino acids long. The CDR3 nucleotides are TGCGCCAGCAGCCAAGTCCCTAACACTGAAGCTTTCTTT. The encoded protein is CASSQVPNTEAFF.